The 26 T cell receptor beta chains listed next were all sequenced from one sample in a study of cytomegalovirus exposure and HLA in healthy donors. Assay used: immunoSEQ multiplex PCR; TCRdb lists only in-frame clones, some missing. The table lists approximately 160,000 clones, less than 90% of them singletons, with over 3% in the top ten. Sequencing was done on a sample of PBMCs. These receptor sequences come from a woman younger than 35 in good health and CMV-seropositive.

This chain links TRBV27 with TRBJ1-2; tentatively, D is TRBD1 (6 bases). Germline values: CDR1 MNHEY, CDR2 SMNVEV (reference sequence). V was pared by 4 bases and J by 8 bases, with 11 bases between. This CDR3 has 12 amino acids. CDR3 in amino acids: CASSSGVNGYTF. For the CDR3, the DNA is TGTGCCAGCAGTTCAGGGGTCAACGGCTACACCTTC.

This chain uses TRBV2 with TRBJ2-1, with no clear D. V was clipped by 1 base and J by 10 bases, with 5 bases between them. CDR3 length equals 11 residues. The germline V gene has CDR1 SNHLY and CDR2 FYNNEI. The CDR3 reads CASSEVGEQFF. The DNA for the CDR3 is TGTGCCAGCAGTGAAGTGGGCGAGCAGTTCTTC.

The chain uses TRBV19 and TRBJ2-1; 7 nucleotides line up with TRBD2. This CDR3 region has 13 residues. Germline CDR1 and CDR2: LNHDA and SQIVND (reference sequence). V was clipped by 1 base and J by 9 bases; unmatched bases: 3. Here the CDR3 reads CASSIAGGVEQFF. CDR3 coding DNA: TGTGCCAGTAGTATAGCGGGAGGCGTTGAGCAGTTCTTC.

CDR3 DNA: TGTGCCAGCCAGATGGGGCTAGGCACTGAAGCTTTCTTT. Protein product: CASQMGLGTEAFF. V and J are TRBV6-5 and TRBJ1-1; a weak D match, TRBD1 (5 bases). The length of the CDR3 is 13 residues. CDR1 MNHEY and CDR2 SVGAGI come from the germline V gene. The V gene lost 8 bases and the J gene lost 4 bases, with 14 bases spanning the gap.

The chain employs TRBV15 and TRBJ2-7; the match to TRBD2 covers 12 bases. Germline assignment: CDR1 LNHNV and CDR2 YYDKDF (reference sequence). This CDR3 is 16 amino acids long. V lost 1 base to trimming and J lost 2 bases; unmatched junction nucleotides: 3. The CDR3 reads CATSRVLAGGTYEQYF. Written as DNA, the CDR3 is TGTGCCACCAGCAGAGTACTAGCGGGAGGAACCTACGAGCAGTACTTC. Full variable domain (missing parts from reference TRBV15 and TRBJ2-7): DAMVIQNPRYQVTQFGKPVTLSCSQTLNHNVMYWYQQKSSQAPKLLFHYYDKDFNNEADTPDNFQSRRPNTSFCFLDIRSPGLGDTAMYLCATSRVLAGGTYEQYFGPGTRLTVT.

The chain employs TRBV7-9 and TRBJ2-2; 9 bases are a match to TRBD2. Trimming took 3 bases from V and 3 from J; bases not matched to a gene: 2. Germline loops: CDR1 SEHNR, CDR2 FQNEAQ (reference sequence). This CDR3 spans 15 amino acids. In DNA, the CDR3 is TGTGCCAGCAGCTTGATAGCGGGAGACACCGGGGAGCTGTTTTTT. It codes for CASSLIAGDTGELFF. The complete variable domain, with remaining parts taken from reference TRBV7-9 and TRBJ2-2, reads DTGVSQNPRHKITKRGQNVTFRCDPISEHNRLYWYRQTLGQGPEFLTYFQNEAQLEKSRLLSDRFSAERPKGSFSTLEIQRTEQGDSAMYLCASSLIAGDTGELFFGEGSRLTVL.

The chain uses TRBV9 and TRBJ2-7, with 8 bases fitting TRBD1. CDR1 SGDLS and CDR2 YYNGEE come from the germline V gene. The J segment lost 7 bases and the V segment lost 4 bases, leaving 7 bases of the junction unmatched. CDR3 length equals 13 residues. The CDR3 coding sequence is TGTGCCAGCAGCCCTCAGGGGGCGCGGGAGCAGTACTTC. Its translation is CASSPQGAREQYF.

The J gene is TRBJ2-7, the V gene TRBV7-8; 7 positions match TRBD1. Germline V lookup: CDR1 SGHVS, CDR2 FQNEAQ. The CDR3 totals 16 residues. Trimming cost V 5 bases and J 3 bases; bases outside gene matches: 13. CDR3 region: CASSPTTGDLDYEQYF. The CDR3 coding sequence is TGTGCCAGCAGCCCGACCACAGGGGACCTAGACTACGAGCAGTACTTC.

The rearrangement uses TRBV19 and TRBJ1-1; 8 bases are shared with TRBD1. Trimming cost V 5 bases and J 6 bases; bases outside gene matches: 8. Germline-derived CDR1 and CDR2 are LNHDA and SQIVND (reference sequence). This CDR3 is built from 14 residues. The CDR3 DNA follows: TGTGCCAGTAGTCTACAGGGGGTAGTCCCTGAAGCTTTCTTT. It yields the protein CASSLQGVVPEAFF.

This clone was recorded once. The chain couples TRBV7-2 to TRBJ1-1, with D maybe TRBD1 (5 bases). CDR3 length: 16 amino acids. Deletions cut 5 bases from V and 6 bases from J, with 22 bases between. In germline, CDR1 is SGHTA, CDR2 FQGNSA. CDR3 sequence (DNA): TGTGCCAGCAGCCTCGTCATCCGGGCCCCGGGGGCTGAAGCTTTCTTT. Amino acid sequence: CASSLVIRAPGAEAFF.

The genes are TRBV11-3 and TRBJ2-2; D possibly corresponds to TRBD2 (5 bases). Trimming left V 7 bases short and J 7 bases short, with 19 bases between. CDR3 length equals 15 residues. CDR1 and CDR2 (germline): SGHNT, YENEEA. CDR3 region: CASTATRFPNGELFF. In nucleotides, the CDR3 is TGTGCCAGCACCGCAACTAGATTCCCGAACGGGGAGCTGTTTTTT.

This rearrangement joins TRBV5-1 to TRBJ2-3, with D maybe TRBD2 (6 bases). The CDR3 spans 12 residues. V lost 1 base to trimming and J lost 9 bases, with 9 bases between them. Germline loops: CDR1 SGHRS, CDR2 YFSETQ. CDR3 sequence reads: CASSLLATTQYF. The CDR3 DNA sequence: TGCGCCAGCAGCTTGCTAGCGACAACGCAGTATTTT.

The chain carries TRBV11-1 and TRBJ1-2, with 7 bases fitting TRBD1. The CDR3 runs 13 residues. J lost 7 bases, V lost 6 bases, and 8 bases had no gene match. The V gene's germline CDR1 is SGHAT and CDR2 FQDESV (reference sequence). CDR3 sequence reads: CASSTRTGPGYTF. DNA of the CDR3: TGTGCCAGCAGTACCCGGACAGGTCCTGGCTACACCTTC.

V usage is TRBV30 and J usage is TRBJ2-7, with TRBD1 matching 7 bases. CDR3 length equals 14 residues. The germline CDR1 and CDR2 sequences are GTSNPN and SVGIG (reference sequence). After removal of 5 bases from V and 3 bases from J, the junction contained 10 bases not matched to a gene. The CDR3: CAWGPSTGFYEQYF. In DNA, the CDR3 is TGTGCCTGGGGCCCCTCGACAGGGTTCTACGAGCAGTACTTC. The full variable domain, completed using reference TRBV30 and TRBJ2-7, is SQTIHQWPATLVQPVGSPLSLECTVEGTSNPNLYWYRQAAGRGLQLLFYSVGIGQISSEVPQNLSASRPQDRQFILSSKKLLLSDSGFYLCAWGPSTGFYEQYFGPGTRLTVT.

The chain carries TRBV11-3 and TRBJ1-1; 7 nucleotides align to TRBD1. Germline V gene lookup returns CDR1 SGHNT and CDR2 YENEEA. The CDR3 is 16 amino acids. V lost 4 bases, J lost 4 bases, and 12 bases stayed unmatched. CDR3 sequence reads: CASSYSPGTEGTEAFF. The CDR3, as DNA: TGTGCCAGCAGCTACTCCCCCGGGACAGAAGGCACTGAAGCTTTCTTT.

V is TRBV30 and J is TRBJ2-5; D is possibly TRBD1 (6 bases). The CDR3 loop spans 12 amino acids. Trimming removed 3 bases at V and 2 bases at J, with 7 bases between. The germline V gene has CDR1 GTSNPN and CDR2 SVGIG (reference sequence). The CDR3, as DNA: TGTGCCTGGAGCGACAGGCAAGAGACCCAGTACTTC. Amino acids: CAWSDRQETQYF.

This chain joins TRBV21-1 and TRBJ2-5; TRBD1 is the table's D call, not checked against the DNA. TRBV21-1 is a pseudogene segment. The CDR3 has 17 amino acids. CDR3 in amino acids: CASIGTPPCGLQETQYF. CDR3 DNA: TGTGCCAGCATCGGGACACCCCCTTGCGGACTCCAAGAGACCCAGTACTTC.

The chain employs TRBV5-4 and TRBJ2-2, with TRBD2 matching 8 bases. The junction had 8 bases not matched to a gene; V was cut back by 0 bases and J by 4 bases. In germline, CDR1 is SGHNT, CDR2 YYREEE (reference sequence). This CDR3 is built from 17 residues. The CDR3 region is CASSLVSGSGSTGELFF. For the CDR3, the DNA is TGTGCCAGCAGCTTGGTCAGCGGGAGCGGCAGCACCGGGGAGCTGTTTTTT.

The V call is TRBV19, the J call TRBJ2-7; maybe TRBD2 (6 bases). V was trimmed by 6 bases and J by 2 bases, leaving 14 bases between them. The CDR3 covers 14 residues. Germline-derived CDR1 and CDR2 are LNHDA and SQIVND (reference sequence). The CDR3 protein is CASSPNPGAYEQYF. CDR3 nucleotide sequence: TGTGCCAGTAGCCCCAATCCGGGGGCCTACGAGCAGTACTTC.

This clone showed up just a few times. The CDR3 sequence: CATSSGYEQYF. The CDR3 region has the DNA TGTGCCACCTCAAGCGGCTACGAGCAGTACTTC. The chain has TRBV11-3 and TRBJ2-7; possible D gene TRBD2, 5 bases. The CDR3 is 11 amino acids. Trimming took 10 bases from V and 3 from J, leaving 10 bases between them. CDR1 and CDR2 (germline): SGHNT, YENEEA. Full variable domain (remainder filled in from reference TRBV11-3 and TRBJ2-7): EAGVVQSPRYKIIEKKQPVAFWCNPISGHNTLYWYLQNLGQGPELLIRYENEEAVDDSQLPKDRFSAERLKGVDSTLKIQPAELGDSAVYLCATSSGYEQYFGPGTRLTVT.

The count of this clone is one. The CDR3 bases are TGCGCCAGCAGCCAAGGACGACATAGCGGGGCGGAGGAGGATACGCAGTATTTT. Its protein product is CASSQGRHSGAEEDTQYF. The V gene is TRBV4-3, the J gene TRBJ2-3; 8 bases line up with TRBD2. After removal of 1 base from V and 6 bases from J, the junction contained 15 bases not matched to a gene. Per germline, CDR1 LGHNA and CDR2 YSLEER. The CDR3 consists of 18 residues.

This chain uses TRBV5-1 with TRBJ1-1, with a weak D call TRBD1 (5 bases). The CDR3 is made up of 16 amino acids. Germline loops: CDR1 SGHRS, CDR2 YFSETQ. V lost 1 base, J lost 5 bases, and 18 bases lay in between. The CDR3 loop reads CASSLREGRSITEAFF. CDR3 coding DNA: TGCGCCAGCAGCTTGCGGGAGGGACGGTCTATTACTGAAGCTTTCTTT.

J is TRBJ2-7 and V is TRBV5-6; 9 bases are shared with TRBD2. This CDR3 comprises 15 residues. CDR1 and CDR2 (germline): SGHDT, YYEEEE. V lost 4 bases, J lost 2 bases, and 7 bases stayed unmatched. CDR3 nucleotides: TGTGCCAGCAGCCCTGCGGGACTAGCTGCCTACGAGCAGTACTTC. Translation gives CASSPAGLAAYEQYF.

The chain links TRBV18 to TRBJ2-7; 7 nucleotides agree with TRBD2. Germline trimming cut 3 bases from V and 4 bases from J; bases unmatched to any gene: 9. Germline V gives CDR1 KGHSH, CDR2 LQKENI. The CDR3 covers 15 residues. CDR3 region: CASSPERGRGYEQYF. Written as DNA, the CDR3 is TGTGCCAGCTCACCCGAACGCGGGAGAGGTTACGAGCAGTACTTC.

V usage is TRBV28 and J usage is TRBJ2-7; D unresolved. The germline V and J ends were trimmed by 3 bases and 3 bases, with 18 bases remaining between them. The CDR3 sequence is 16 residues long. Germline-derived CDR1 and CDR2 are MDHEN and SYDVKM. As DNA, the CDR3 is TGTGCCAGCAGTTTCTCTCTCTCTAGATCTTTCTACGAGCAGTACTTC. It is translated as CASSFSLSRSFYEQYF.

The chain employs TRBV11-3 and TRBJ2-5, with a possible D match to TRBD1 (6 bases). The ends were cut back, 2 bases at V and 5 bases at J, with 18 bases in the middle. Looked up from germline, CDR1 is SGHNT and CDR2 is YENEEA. CDR3 length equals 16 residues. The CDR3 reads CASSLLRGGWEETQYF. The DNA of the CDR3 is TGTGCCAGCAGCTTACTCAGGGGCGGATGGGAGGAGACCCAGTACTTC.